A selection of T cell receptor beta chains follows, all from one sample in a study of T cells in Graves' hyperthyroidism and ophthalmopathy. One entry per CDR3 protein results from TCRdb running MiXCR on the multiplex PCR reads. The data hold some 580,000 distinct CDR3 sequences, with approximately 16% observed a single time. Sequencing used blood. Receptor source: a woman in her thirties or forties with Graves' ophthalmopathy. The CDR3 runs from the conserved cysteine through the conserved F or W. The D gene is left open where the match is weak. Not every row has a clone size; where given, it reads once, few, many or a size class.

J gene	D gene	V gene	clone size	CDR3 protein	CDR3 DNA
TRBJ2-7	-	TRBV5-1	many	CASSSRDVYEQYF	TGCGCCAGCAGCTCCCGGGATGTCTACGAGCAGTACTTC
TRBJ1-5	-	TRBV28	many	CASTLPGQPQHF	TGTGCCAGCACTTTACCCGGCCAGCCCCAGCATTTT
TRBJ2-5	-	TRBV5-4	-	CASSLDGARRFSGIQYF	TGTGCCAGCAGCTTGGACGGGGCTAGACGATTCTCTGGGATCCAGTACTTC
TRBJ2-1	-	TRBV4-2	many	CASRPGPDNEQFF	TGTGCCAGCAGGCCGGGGCCTGACAATGAGCAGTTCTTC
TRBJ2-6	-	TRBV12-3/TRBV12-4	many	CASSQQAGGANVLTF	TGTGCCAGCAGTCAACAGGCGGGTGGGGCCAACGTCCTGACTTTC
TRBJ2-7	TRBD2	TRBV10-3	-	CATKREYEQYF	TGTGCCACCAAGCGGGAGTACGAGCAGTACTTC
TRBJ2-5	TRBD2	TRBV11-2	-	CASSSPKREAQYF	TGTGCCAGCAGCTCCCCTAAACGGGAGGCCCAGTACTTC
TRBJ2-3	TRBD2	TRBV4-2	-	CASSPKVLAGVIRFTDTQYF	TGTGCCAGCAGCCCCAAGGTATTAGCGGGGGTTATTCGGTTCACAGATACGCAGTATTTT
TRBJ2-1	TRBD2	TRBV20-1	many	CSARDQREGLESNEQFF	TGCAGTGCTAGAGATCAACGGGAGGGCCTGGAGAGCAATGAGCAGTTCTTC
TRBJ2-6	-	TRBV27	-	CASSLTGAPSSGANVLTF	TGTGCCAGCAGTTTAACAGGCGCCCCTAGCTCTGGGGCCAACGTCCTGACTTTC
TRBJ2-5	TRBD2	TRBV20-1	many	CSASATGLAGETQYF	TGCAGTGCTAGCGCCACGGGACTAGCCGGGGAGACCCAGTACTTC
TRBJ2-7	TRBD2	TRBV20-1	many	CSASRPDRAGVYEQYF	TGCAGTGCTAGTCGGCCTGATAGGGCGGGAGTGTACGAGCAGTACTTC
TRBJ2-3	TRBD2	TRBV7-9	many	CATRTSGRDTQYF	TGTGCCACCCGGACTAGCGGGAGAGATACGCAGTATTTT
TRBJ2-7	-	TRBV6-1	few	CASSSPLAKTYEQYF	TGTGCCAGCAGTAGCCCCTTGGCCAAAACCTACGAGCAGTACTTC
TRBJ2-1	-	TRBV4-1	-	CASSQVVSNTNEQFF	TGCGCCAGCAGCCAAGTCGTCTCAAATACGAATGAGCAGTTCTTC
TRBJ1-5	TRBD1	TRBV12-3/TRBV12-4	-	CASRAGQGALDQPQHF	TGTGCCAGCAGAGCCGGACAGGGGGCCCTAGATCAGCCCCAGCATTTT
TRBJ1-1	-	TRBV2	-	CASRTSMNTEALF	TGTGCCAGCCGGACTAGCATGAACACCGAAGCTCTCTTT
TRBJ1-1	-	TRBV5-1	many	CASSLRVVNTEAFF	TGCGCCAGCAGCTTGAGGGTTGTGAACACTGAAGCTTTCTTT
TRBJ1-1	-	TRBV9	-	CASSVDMWGATEAFF	TGTGCCAGCAGCGTAGATATGTGGGGCGCCACTGAAGCTTTCTTT
TRBJ2-5	-	TRBV7-2	many	CASSSLRTGQQETQYF	TGTGCCAGCAGCTCACTACGAACAGGGCAACAAGAGACCCAGTACTTC
TRBJ2-5	TRBD2	TRBV6-2/TRBV6-3	few	CASSYGLAGGIMETQYF	TGTGCCAGCAGTTACGGACTAGCGGGAGGCATCATGGAGACCCAGTACTTC
TRBJ2-3	-	TRBV5-1	many	CASREGSTDTQYF	TGCGCCAGCAGGGAGGGAAGCACAGATACGCAGTATTTT
TRBJ1-1	TRBD1	TRBV2	many	CASSDRGLVGTEAFF	TGTGCCAGCAGTGACAGGGGGCTGGTGGGCACTGAAGCTTTCTTT
TRBJ2-7	TRBD2	TRBV20-1	many	CSAWTSGGSYEQYF	TGCAGTGCTTGGACTAGCGGGGGCTCCTACGAGCAGTACTTC
TRBJ2-1	TRBD2	TRBV7-2	many	CASSLTSGTTNEQFF	TGTGCCAGCAGCCTGACTAGCGGGACCACCAATGAGCAGTTCTTC
TRBJ1-6	-	TRBV6-1	few	CASERSAELYNSPLHF	TGTGCCAGCGAGCGCTCCGCCGAACTCTATAATTCACCCCTCCACTTT
TRBJ1-6	TRBD1	TRBV5-6	-	CASSGGTGRRNSPLHF	TGTGCCAGCAGCGGGGGGACAGGGAGAAGGAATTCACCCCTCCACTTT
TRBJ2-7	TRBD2	TRBV11-2	many	CASSFGRAQGEQYF	TGTGCCAGCAGCTTTGGGAGGGCCCAAGGCGAGCAGTACTTC
TRBJ1-1	-	TRBV5-1	many	CASSLMRGSIEAFF	TGCGCCAGCAGCTTGATGCGGGGAAGCATTGAAGCTTTCTTT
TRBJ2-3	-	TRBV9	-	CASSVERSLGTDTQYF	TGTGCCAGCAGCGTAGAGCGATCTTTGGGCACAGATACGCAGTATTTT
TRBJ2-2	TRBD2	TRBV9	few	CASSVGIGLAGGSTGELFF	TGTGCCAGCAGCGTAGGGATCGGACTAGCGGGAGGTAGCACCGGGGAGCTGTTTTTT
TRBJ2-2	-	TRBV12-3/TRBV12-4	-	CASSSSVPAGRSSGELFF	-
TRBJ1-5	TRBD1	TRBV20-1	many	CSARGGDSRQPQHF	TGCAGTGCTCGGGGGGGGGACAGTAGGCAGCCCCAGCATTTT
TRBJ1-4	-	TRBV20-1	-	CSVLTPGTNEELFF	TGCAGTGTTTTGACCCCTGGAACTAATGAAGAACTGTTTTTT
TRBJ2-3	-	TRBV5-1	once	CASSHHFGLTPDTQYF	TGTGCCAGCAGCCACCACTTCGGGCTCACACCAGATACGCAGTATTTT
TRBJ2-7	TRBD2	TRBV3-1	many	CASSQGLAEIYEQYF	TGTGCCAGCAGCCAAGGCCTAGCGGAGATCTACGAGCAGTACTTC